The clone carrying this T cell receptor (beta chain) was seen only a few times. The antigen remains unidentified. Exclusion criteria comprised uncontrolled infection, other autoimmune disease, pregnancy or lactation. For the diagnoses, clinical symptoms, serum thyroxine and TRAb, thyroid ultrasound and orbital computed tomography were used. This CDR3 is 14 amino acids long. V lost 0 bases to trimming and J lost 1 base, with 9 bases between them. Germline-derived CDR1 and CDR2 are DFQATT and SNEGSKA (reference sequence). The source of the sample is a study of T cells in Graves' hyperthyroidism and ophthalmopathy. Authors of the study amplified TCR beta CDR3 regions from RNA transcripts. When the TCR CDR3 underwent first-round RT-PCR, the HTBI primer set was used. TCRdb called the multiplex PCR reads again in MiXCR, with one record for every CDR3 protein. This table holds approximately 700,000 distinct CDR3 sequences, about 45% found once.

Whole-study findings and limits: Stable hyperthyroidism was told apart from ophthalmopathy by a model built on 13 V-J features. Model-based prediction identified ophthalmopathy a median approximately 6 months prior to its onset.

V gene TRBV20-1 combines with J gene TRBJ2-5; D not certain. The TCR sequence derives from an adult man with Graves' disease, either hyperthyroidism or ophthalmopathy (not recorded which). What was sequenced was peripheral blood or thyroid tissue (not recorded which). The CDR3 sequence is CSARDYLRQETQYF. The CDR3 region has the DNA TGCAGTGCTAGAGATTACCTCCGCCAAGAGACCCAGTACTTC.